Following are 18 T cell receptor beta chains from one sample sequenced in a study of blood T cell repertoires in COVID-19. Profiling relied on immunoSEQ multiplex PCR, and the TCRdb table lists in-frame clones only, not all of them. The sample records around 140,000 clones, roughly 88% being singletons. Sequencing input: peripheral blood. Every receptor here comes from a woman between 50 and 59 years old with acute or convalescent COVID-19.

V is TRBV15 and J is TRBJ1-6, with TRBD1 matching 9 bases. Germline V CDR1 and CDR2: LNHNV, YYDKDF (reference sequence). There are 15 residues in the CDR3. V gave up 5 bases and J gave up 9 bases; unmatched junction bases: 8. CDR3 bases: TGTGCCACCAGCGGCAACAGGGGGCCAGGTTCACCCCTCCACTTT. Its translation is CATSGNRGPGSPLHF.

J is TRBJ1-5 and V is TRBV10-3; a weak D match, TRBD1 (6 bases). The ends were cut back, 10 bases at V and 8 bases at J, with 24 bases in the middle. The germline gives CDR1 ENHRY, CDR2 SYGVKD. The CDR3 has 15 residues. In DNA form, the CDR3 reads TGTGCCACATGGGACAATGTGGGGATTCTTGAGCCCCAGCATTTT. This sequence encodes CATWDNVGILEPQHF.

This clone has only a few counts. CDR3 sequence: CASSSTQGGTEAFF. In nucleotides, the CDR3 is TGTGCCAGCAGTTCTACTCAAGGAGGAACTGAAGCTTTCTTT. The chain combines TRBV27 with TRBJ1-1; D remains ambiguous. V was trimmed by 4 bases and J by 5 bases, leaving 14 bases between them. Germline-derived CDR1 and CDR2 are MNHEY and SMNVEV (reference sequence). The CDR3 totals 14 residues.

This chain connects TRBV5-1 to TRBJ1-4; TRBD1 matches 7 bases. The CDR3 sequence is 16 residues long. V shed 0 bases, J shed 4 bases, and the junction held 6 bases outside the gene matches. Germline V lookup: CDR1 SGHRS, CDR2 YFSETQ. For the CDR3, the DNA is TGCGCCAGCAGCTTGGTACAGGGGAATCTTAATGAAAAACTGTTTTTT. Its translation: CASSLVQGNLNEKLFF.

The rearrangement links TRBV7-9 to TRBJ1-3, with D unclear. CDR3 length: 14 amino acids. V was trimmed by 4 bases and J by 1 base, leaving 8 bases between them. Looked up from germline, CDR1 is SEHNR and CDR2 is FQNEAQ (reference sequence). The chain's CDR3 is CASSSGLSGNTIYF. The CDR3 DNA follows: TGTGCCAGCAGCTCAGGACTGTCTGGAAACACCATATATTTT.

This clone was recorded only once. This rearrangement joins TRBV3-1 (or the pseudogene TRBV3-2) to TRBJ1-2; D is ambiguous. Germline CDR1 and CDR2: LGHDT and YNNKEL (reference sequence). V lost 2 bases to trimming and J lost 8 bases, with 21 bases between them. The CDR3 is 16 residues long. For the CDR3, the DNA is TGTGCCAGCAGCCAATTCGACACATCTATAGGAAGCGGCTACACCTTC. This gives the protein CASSQFDTSIGSGYTF.

The V gene is TRBV4-2, the J gene TRBJ2-1, with TRBD2 as a possible D gene (7 bases). CDR1 and CDR2 from the germline V gene are LGHNA and YNFKEQ. The CDR3 contains 17 residues. Trimming left V 4 bases short and J 7 bases short, with 23 bases between. The CDR3, as DNA: TGTGCCAGCAGCCTAAATACGGTAGGGGGGGTAGGGAATGAGCAGTTCTTC. Its protein is CASSLNTVGGVGNEQFF.

This rearrangement joins TRBV27 to TRBJ2-2; D not resolved. Between the trimmed V and J ends, which lost 4 bases and 2 bases, there was a span of 8 bases. In germline, CDR1 is MNHEY, CDR2 SMNVEV (reference sequence). There are 14 residues in the CDR3. The CDR3 DNA follows: TGTGCCAGCAGTTGGAGCAAAAACACCGGGGAGCTGTTTTTT. Translation: CASSWSKNTGELFF.

The chain recombines TRBV30 with TRBJ2-7; 10 positions match TRBD2. CDR1 and CDR2 from the germline V gene are GTSNPN and SVGIG (reference sequence). The CDR3 contains 18 residues. With 1 base clipped from V and 0 bases from J, the junction kept 12 bases outside the gene matches. In DNA form, the CDR3 reads TGTGCCTGGAGTGGGTTGGGAGCGGGGGGGGTTTACTCCTACGAGCAGTACTTC. It encodes CAWSGLGAGGVYSYEQYF.

The gene calls are TRBV6-5 and TRBJ2-3; 7 nucleotides agree with TRBD1. Losses at the gene ends were 5 bases for V and 2 bases for J; bases not matched to a gene: 4. The CDR3 covers 14 residues. CDR1 is MNHEY, CDR2 SVGAGI, per germline. The CDR3 spells CASSPTGPTDTQYF. The DNA for the CDR3 is TGTGCCAGCAGTCCGACAGGGCCCACAGATACGCAGTATTTT.

This chain links TRBV3-1 (or the pseudogene TRBV3-2) with TRBJ1-6; 7 bases line up with TRBD1. Losses at the gene ends were 3 bases for V and 9 bases for J; bases not matched to a gene: 5. The CDR3 is made up of 14 amino acids. Germline CDR1 LGHDT, CDR2 YNNKEL (reference sequence). CDR3 residues: CASSQGQRVSPLHF. The CDR3 nucleotides read TGTGCCAGCAGCCAGGGACAGAGGGTTTCACCCCTCCACTTT.

J is TRBJ2-3 and V is TRBV28; TRBD2 matches 11 bases. V shed 8 bases and J 1 base; nucleotides not matched to a gene: 2. This CDR3 region has 14 residues. Germline-derived CDR1 and CDR2 are MDHEN and SYDVKM. For the CDR3, the DNA is TGTGCCAGCTCACTAGCGGGGGGCACAGATACGCAGTATTTT. It encodes CASSLAGGTDTQYF.

V gene TRBV7-2 combines with J gene TRBJ2-1; TRBD2 matches 8 bases. CDR1 is SGHTA, CDR2 FQGNSA, per germline. V lost 8 bases, J lost 10 bases, and 13 bases stayed unmatched. CDR3 length equals 14 residues. The CDR3 region has the DNA TGTGCCAGCGCCCCCTCCCGACTAGCGAGGGAGCAGTTCTTC. This sequence encodes CASAPSRLAREQFF.

V gene TRBV5-1 combines with J gene TRBJ2-2; unclear D gene. Germline CDR1 SGHRS, CDR2 YFSETQ. The germline V and J ends were trimmed by 1 base and 4 bases, with 11 bases remaining between them. The CDR3 covers 15 residues. CDR3 in DNA: TGCGCCAGCAGCTTGTCGTCAATCAGCACCGGGGAGCTGTTTTTT. This sequence encodes CASSLSSISTGELFF.

The gene calls are TRBV7-9 and TRBJ1-5, with 9 positions matching TRBD1. Trimming cost V 5 bases and J 1 base; bases outside gene matches: 3. CDR3 length: 15 residues. Germline CDR1 is SEHNR and CDR2 is FQNEAQ (reference sequence). DNA of the CDR3: TGTGCCAGCAGCATCGGGACAGGGAGCAATCAGCCCCAGCATTTT. Its translation: CASSIGTGSNQPQHF.

V is TRBV6-5 and J is TRBJ1-2; TRBD1 might be the D (5 bases). V was pared by 6 bases and J by 4 bases, with 15 bases between. The CDR3 sequence is 14 residues long. Germline values: CDR1 MNHEY, CDR2 SVGAGI. CDR3 coding DNA: TGTGCCAGCAGATTATCAGGGCGCTTCTATGGCTACACCTTC. Residues: CASRLSGRFYGYTF.

This rearrangement joins TRBV2 to TRBJ2-5; 9 nucleotides match TRBD1. The junction had 0 bases not matched to a gene; V was cut back by 8 bases and J by 5 bases. The CDR3 has 11 residues. Germline CDR1 SNHLY, CDR2 FYNNEI. The CDR3 here is CASGQGETQYF. CDR3 in DNA: TGTGCCAGCGGACAGGGGGAGACCCAGTACTTC.

The chain recombines TRBV19 with TRBJ1-2, with 7 bases lining up with TRBD1. CDR1 and CDR2 from the germline V gene are LNHDA and SQIVND (reference sequence). This CDR3 comprises 14 residues. Germline trimming cut 10 bases from V and 5 bases from J; bases unmatched to any gene: 13. CDR3 amino acids: CATNLRDSLYGYTF. Written as DNA, the CDR3 is TGTGCCACTAACCTAAGGGACAGCTTGTATGGCTACACCTTC.